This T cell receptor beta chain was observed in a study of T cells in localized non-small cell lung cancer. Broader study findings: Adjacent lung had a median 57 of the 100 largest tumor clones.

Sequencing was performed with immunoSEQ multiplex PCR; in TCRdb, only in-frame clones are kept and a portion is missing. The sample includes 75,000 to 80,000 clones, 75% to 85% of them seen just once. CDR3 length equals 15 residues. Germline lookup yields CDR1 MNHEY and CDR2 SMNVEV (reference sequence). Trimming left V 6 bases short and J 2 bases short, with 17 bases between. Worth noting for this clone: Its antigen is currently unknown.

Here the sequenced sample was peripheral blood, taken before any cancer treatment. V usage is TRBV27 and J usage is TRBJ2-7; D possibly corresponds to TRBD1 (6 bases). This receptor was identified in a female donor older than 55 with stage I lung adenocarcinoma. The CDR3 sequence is CASRLNRVGAYEQYF. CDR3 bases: TGTGCCAGCAGATTAAACAGGGTAGGCGCCTACGAGCAGTACTTC.